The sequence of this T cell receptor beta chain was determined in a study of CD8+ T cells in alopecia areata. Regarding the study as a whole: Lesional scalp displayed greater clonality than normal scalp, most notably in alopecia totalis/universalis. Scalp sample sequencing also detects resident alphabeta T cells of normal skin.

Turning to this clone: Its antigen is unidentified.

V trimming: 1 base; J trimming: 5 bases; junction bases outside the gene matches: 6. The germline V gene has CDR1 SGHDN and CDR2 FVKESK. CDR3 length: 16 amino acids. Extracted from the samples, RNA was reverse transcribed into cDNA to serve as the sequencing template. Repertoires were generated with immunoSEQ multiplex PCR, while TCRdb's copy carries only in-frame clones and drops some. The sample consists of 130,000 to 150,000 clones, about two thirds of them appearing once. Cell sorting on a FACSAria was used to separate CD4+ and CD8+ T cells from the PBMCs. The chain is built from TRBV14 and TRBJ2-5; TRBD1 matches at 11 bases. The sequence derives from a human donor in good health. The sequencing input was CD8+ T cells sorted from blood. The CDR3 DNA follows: TGTGCCAGCAGCCAAGTGGACAGGGGGCGCAGGGAGACCCAGTACTTC. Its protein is CASSQVDRGRRETQYF.